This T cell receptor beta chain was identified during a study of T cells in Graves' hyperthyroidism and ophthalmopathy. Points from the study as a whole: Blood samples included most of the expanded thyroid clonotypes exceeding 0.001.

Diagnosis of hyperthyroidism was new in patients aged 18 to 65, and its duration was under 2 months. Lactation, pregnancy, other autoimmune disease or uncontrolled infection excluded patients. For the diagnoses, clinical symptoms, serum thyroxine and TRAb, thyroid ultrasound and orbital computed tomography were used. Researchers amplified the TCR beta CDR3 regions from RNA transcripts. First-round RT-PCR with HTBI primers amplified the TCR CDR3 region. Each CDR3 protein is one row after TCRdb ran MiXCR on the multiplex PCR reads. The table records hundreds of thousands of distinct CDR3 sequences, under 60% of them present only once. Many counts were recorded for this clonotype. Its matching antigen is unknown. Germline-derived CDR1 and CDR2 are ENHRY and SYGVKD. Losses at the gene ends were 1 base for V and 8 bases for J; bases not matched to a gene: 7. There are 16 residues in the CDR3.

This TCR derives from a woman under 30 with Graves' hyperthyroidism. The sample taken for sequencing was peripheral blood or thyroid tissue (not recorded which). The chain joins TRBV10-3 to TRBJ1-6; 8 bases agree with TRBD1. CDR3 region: CAISEFGGTGDSPLHF. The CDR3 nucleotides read TGTGCCATCAGTGAGTTTGGTGGGACAGGAGATTCACCCCTCCACTTT.